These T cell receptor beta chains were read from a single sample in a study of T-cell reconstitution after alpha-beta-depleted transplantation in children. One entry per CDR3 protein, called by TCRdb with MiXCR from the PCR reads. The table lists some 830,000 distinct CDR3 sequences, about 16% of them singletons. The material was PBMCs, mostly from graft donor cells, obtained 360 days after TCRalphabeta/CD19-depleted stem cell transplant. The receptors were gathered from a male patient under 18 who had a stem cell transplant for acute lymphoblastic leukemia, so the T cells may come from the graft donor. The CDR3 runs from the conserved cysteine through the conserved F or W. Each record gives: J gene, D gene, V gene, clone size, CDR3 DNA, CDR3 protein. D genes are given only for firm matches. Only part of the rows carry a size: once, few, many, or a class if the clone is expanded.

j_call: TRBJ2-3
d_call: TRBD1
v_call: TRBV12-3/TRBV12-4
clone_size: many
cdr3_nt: TGTGCCAGCAGTTTCGACAGGGTGGCAGATACGCAGTATTTT
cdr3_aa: CASSFDRVADTQYF

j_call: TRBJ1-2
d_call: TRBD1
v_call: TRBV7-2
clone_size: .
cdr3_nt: TGTGCCAGCAGCCCCTTGACAGGGGTCGGCTACACCTTC
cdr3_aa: CASSPLTGVGYTF

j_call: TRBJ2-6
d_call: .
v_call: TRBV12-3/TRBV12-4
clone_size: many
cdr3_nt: TGTGCCAGCAGTTTTGCCCGGAACCTTAACGTCCTGACTTTC
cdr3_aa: CASSFARNLNVLTF

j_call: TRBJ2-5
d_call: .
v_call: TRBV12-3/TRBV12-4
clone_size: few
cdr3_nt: TGTGCCAGCAGTTTTGTTAGCGGACAAGAGACCCAGTACTTC
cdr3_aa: CASSFVSGQETQYF

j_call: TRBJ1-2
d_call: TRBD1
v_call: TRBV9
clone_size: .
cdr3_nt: TGTGCCAGCAGCGTAGGTACAGGGGGAAATCATGGCTACACCTTC
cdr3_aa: CASSVGTGGNHGYTF

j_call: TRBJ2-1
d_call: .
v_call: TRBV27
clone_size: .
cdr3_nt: TGTGCCAGCAGTCAACCGCTGGGCGGCGGACTCTACAATGAGCAGTTCTTC
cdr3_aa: CASSQPLGGGLYNEQFF

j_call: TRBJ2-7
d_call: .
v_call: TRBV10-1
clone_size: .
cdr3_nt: TGCGCCAGCAGTGGGCTCGATTTCCCCTACGAGCAGTACTTC
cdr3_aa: CASSGLDFPYEQYF

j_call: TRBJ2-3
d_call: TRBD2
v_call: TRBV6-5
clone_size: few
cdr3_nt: TGTGCCAGCAGTTACGGTATCGCTAGCGGGGCGTTAGATACGCAGTATTTT
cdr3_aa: CASSYGIASGALDTQYF

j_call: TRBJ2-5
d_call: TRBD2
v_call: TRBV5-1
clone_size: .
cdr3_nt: TGCGCCAGCAGCTTGACCGGACTAGCGGGAGAAGAGACCCAGTACTTC
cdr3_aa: CASSLTGLAGEETQYF

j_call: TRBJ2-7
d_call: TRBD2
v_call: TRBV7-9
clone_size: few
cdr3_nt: TGTGCCAGCAGCTTAGTAGCGGGAACCTCCTACGAGCAGTACTTC
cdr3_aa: CASSLVAGTSYEQYF

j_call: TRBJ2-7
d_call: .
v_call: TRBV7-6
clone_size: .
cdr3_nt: TGTGCCAGCAGCTTGCATCGGTACCTAGCAGTGCCCTACGAGCAGTACTTC
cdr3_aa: CASSLHRYLAVPYEQYF

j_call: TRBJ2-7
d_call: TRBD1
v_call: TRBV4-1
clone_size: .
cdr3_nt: TGCGCCAGCAGCCATCTCCCCGGGACAGGCAGCTCCTACGAGCAGTACTTC
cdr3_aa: CASSHLPGTGSSYEQYF

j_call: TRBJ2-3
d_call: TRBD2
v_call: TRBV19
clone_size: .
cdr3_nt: TGTGCCAGTAGCCGACGCGGGAGCGCGGATACGCAGTATTTT
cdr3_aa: CASSRRGSADTQYF

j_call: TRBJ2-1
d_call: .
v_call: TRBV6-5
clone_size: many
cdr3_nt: TGTGCCAGCAGCCCTAGTATCGGGGAGCAGTTCTTC
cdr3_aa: CASSPSIGEQFF

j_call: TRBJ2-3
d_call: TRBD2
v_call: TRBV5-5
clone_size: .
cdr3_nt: TGTGCCAGCAGCTTGGGGACTAGCGGGACATTAGGAGATACGCAGTATTTT
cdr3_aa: CASSLGTSGTLGDTQYF

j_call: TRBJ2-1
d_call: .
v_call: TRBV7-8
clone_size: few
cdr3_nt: TGTGCCAGCAGCTTCAAAAGGGAGCGGCCTGCCAATGAGCAGTTCTTC
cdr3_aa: CASSFKRERPANEQFF

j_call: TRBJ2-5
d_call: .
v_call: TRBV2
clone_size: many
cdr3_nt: TGTGCCAGCAGTGAGACGGAAGAGACCCAGTACTTC
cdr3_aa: CASSETEETQYF

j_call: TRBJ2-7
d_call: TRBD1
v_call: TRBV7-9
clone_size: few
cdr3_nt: TGTGCCAGCAGCTTAGAATTGGCAGGGACAGTTCCCTACGAGCAGTACTTC
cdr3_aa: CASSLELAGTVPYEQYF

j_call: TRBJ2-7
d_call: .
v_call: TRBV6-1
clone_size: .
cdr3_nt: TGTGCCAGTGCGGAGTACGGCTCCTACGAGCAGTACTTC
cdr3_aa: CASAEYGSYEQYF

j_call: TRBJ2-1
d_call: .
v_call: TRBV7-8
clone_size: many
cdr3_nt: TGTGCCAGCAGCTCCCTTAGGAGGGGGGATGAGCAGTTCTTC
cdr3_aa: CASSSLRRGDEQFF